The sequence of this T cell receptor (beta chain) was determined in a study of shared clonotypes between healthy human individuals. On the study more broadly: Per donor, CD8 memory used one plate, CD8 naive used two, CD4 memory used three and CD4 naive used three. Points from the study as a whole: A few donors held approximately 4.6% of naive CD4 clonotypes in common.

This clone has only one observation. What it binds is not known. The data were produced by immunoSEQ multiplex PCR, yet TCRdb's version contains in-frame clones alone and is incomplete. The data contain 2 million to 2.5 million clones, just under 95% of them singletons. V lost 5 bases to trimming and J lost 8 bases, with 16 bases between them. The CDR3 length is 14 residues. Germline assignment: CDR1 SGHTA and CDR2 FQGTGA. Sequenced material: naive CD4+ T cells from PBMCs. Subset here: CD45RA+ positively selected. This TCR was sampled from a man aged 18 to 30 in good health. Some clones in this sample may be carry-over from other donors' samples. This chain links TRBV7-3 with TRBJ2-1; tentatively, D is TRBD2 (5 bases). CDR3 bases: TGTGCCAGCAGCAACCCTGGAGGACCCGATGAGCAGTTCTTC. This gives the protein CASSNPGGPDEQFF.